Listed below are T cell receptor beta chains from one sample, sequenced in a study of cytomegalovirus exposure and HLA in healthy donors. The protocol was immunoSEQ multiplex PCR, while the TCRdb copy is restricted to in-frame clones and leaves out a portion. The sample lists about 160,000 clones; 70% to 90% were seen once. Source material: PBMCs. The receptor source for this set is a woman younger than 45 in good health and CMV-seropositive. Both conserved end residues are part of each CDR3. Each record gives: CDR3 protein, CDR3 DNA, J gene, D gene, clone size, V gene. The D gene is left open where the match is weak. Where a row states a size, it is once, few, many or the class of an expanded clone; other rows omit it.

CASSPPTGSYEQYF	TGTGCCAGCAGCCCCCCGACTGGCTCCTACGAGCAGTACTTC	TRBJ2-7	NA	NA	TRBV7-9
CASSPGLAGAQETQYF	TGTGCCAGCAGCCCAGGTCTAGCGGGGGCACAAGAGACCCAGTACTTC	TRBJ2-5	TRBD2	NA	TRBV11-3
CASSMKAGGQPQHF	TGTGCCAGTAGTATGAAGGCGGGAGGTCAGCCCCAGCATTTT	TRBJ1-5	NA	NA	TRBV19
CASSLALGTYIPYEQYF	TGTGCCAGCAGCTTGGCCCTAGGTACGTACATCCCCTACGAGCAGTACTTC	TRBJ2-7	NA	NA	TRBV5-5
CASSSLSEWASYNEQFF	TGTGCCAGCAGCTCCCTTTCTGAGTGGGCCTCCTACAATGAGCAGTTCTTC	TRBJ2-1	NA	few	TRBV13
CASSLDRGSGNTIYF	TGTGCCAGCAGCTTAGATCGGGGATCTGGAAACACCATATATTTT	TRBJ1-3	NA	NA	TRBV7-2
CASSWDTYGYTF	TGTGCCAGCAGCTGGGACACCTATGGCTACACCTTC	TRBJ1-2	NA	few	TRBV5-8
CAWSPSTSVETQYF	TGTGCCTGGAGTCCTTCGACTAGCGTCGAGACCCAGTACTTC	TRBJ2-5	TRBD2	NA	TRBV30
CAWDHSGTGRLKGYF	TGTGCCTGGGACCACTCCGGGACAGGGAGACTCAAGGGGTATTTT	TRBJ2-3	TRBD1	NA	TRBV30
CASSERQGINQPQHF	TGTGCCAGCAGTGAGAGACAGGGGATCAATCAGCCCCAGCATTTT	TRBJ1-5	TRBD1	NA	TRBV6-6
CASSLGVTGTEAFF	TGTGCCAGCAGCTTAGGTGTGACAGGGACTGAAGCTTTCTTT	TRBJ1-1	TRBD1	NA	TRBV11-2
CASSPTGGRMNTEAFF	TGTGCCAGCAGCCCAACAGGGGGAAGAATGAACACTGAAGCTTTCTTT	TRBJ1-1	TRBD1	NA	TRBV9
CASSPDRKTKQFF	TGCGCCAGCAGCCCGGACAGAAAAACTAAGCAGTTCTTC	TRBJ2-1	NA	NA	TRBV4-1
CATSSGGSLNEQFF	TGTGCCACCAGCAGCGGGGGGTCCCTCAATGAGCAGTTCTTC	TRBJ2-1	TRBD2	NA	TRBV15
CASSFTSRAVHYEQYF	TGTGCCAGCAGTTTTACTTCCAGAGCGGTGCACTACGAGCAGTACTTC	TRBJ2-7	NA	NA	TRBV27
CASSPTGLGQPQHF	TGCGCCAGCAGCCCGACAGGGTTGGGACAGCCCCAGCATTTT	TRBJ1-5	TRBD1	NA	TRBV5-1
CASSPRRSGSYNEQFF	TGTGCCAGCAGTCCCAGGAGGAGCGGTTCCTACAATGAGCAGTTCTTC	TRBJ2-1	NA	NA	TRBV27
CASSQDSTDYQPQHF	TGCGCCAGCAGCCAAGATTCGACAGACTATCAGCCCCAGCATTTT	TRBJ1-5	NA	NA	TRBV4-1
CASSFGQGDTEAFF	TGTGCCAGCAGCTTTGGACAGGGAGACACTGAAGCTTTCTTT	TRBJ1-1	TRBD1	NA	TRBV5-4
CASSLVGNEQYF	TGTGCCAGCAGTTTGGTTGGCAACGAGCAGTACTTC	TRBJ2-7	NA	NA	TRBV27
CASSLADRPNEKLFF	TGCGCCAGCAGCTTGGCTGACAGACCCAATGAAAAACTGTTTTTT	TRBJ1-4	NA	NA	TRBV5-1
CASSPGRGWNTEAFF	TGTGCCAGCAGCCCAGGGAGGGGGTGGAACACTGAAGCTTTCTTT	TRBJ1-1	NA	NA	TRBV7-9
CASKEPGNTIYF	TGTGCCAGCAAGGAGCCAGGAAACACCATATATTTT	TRBJ1-3	NA	NA	TRBV6-1
CASSVGHQNTGELFF	TGTGCCAGCAGCGTGGGACACCAGAACACCGGGGAGCTGTTTTTT	TRBJ2-2	NA	NA	TRBV5-4
CASSPSGGAWYEQYF	TGTGCCAGCAGTCCTAGCGGGGGGGCCTGGTACGAGCAATACTTC	TRBJ2-7	TRBD2	NA	TRBV6-4
CASSKEIREYNSPLHF	TGTGCCAGCAGCAAAGAGATTAGAGAGTATAATTCACCCCTCCACTTT	TRBJ1-6	NA	NA	TRBV9
CSVATGTRGETQYF	TGCAGCGTTGCGACAGGCACTAGGGGAGAGACCCAGTACTTC	TRBJ2-5	NA	NA	TRBV29-1
CASSIQEGVGYEQYF	TGTGCCAGTAGTATCCAAGAAGGGGTGGGATACGAGCAGTACTTC	TRBJ2-7	NA	NA	TRBV19
CASSRGGRNEQFF	TGTGCCAGTAGCCGGGGGGGCCGTAATGAGCAGTTCTTC	TRBJ2-1	TRBD2	NA	TRBV19
CATSSREAYEQYF	TGTGCCACCAGCAGCAGGGAAGCCTACGAGCAGTACTTC	TRBJ2-7	NA	NA	TRBV15
CASSPLPPGTNYGYTF	TGCGCCAGCAGCCCCCTACCCCCGGGAACTAACTATGGCTACACCTTC	TRBJ1-2	NA	NA	TRBV4-1
CASSPDRGDTGELFF	TGTGCCAGCAGCCCGGACAGGGGGGACACCGGGGAGCTGTTTTTT	TRBJ2-2	TRBD1	NA	TRBV4-2
CASGRGGDTQYF	TGTGCCAGCGGCCGGGGGGGAGATACGCAGTATTTT	TRBJ2-3	TRBD2	NA	TRBV7-9
CASSIQVGRGNEQFF	TGTGCCAGTAGTATCCAGGTAGGACGGGGCAATGAGCAGTTCTTC	TRBJ2-1	NA	NA	TRBV19
CSAISGGANYGYTF	TGCAGCGCCATTAGTGGCGGAGCTAACTATGGCTACACCTTC	TRBJ1-2	NA	NA	TRBV29-1